This T cell receptor beta chain was captured in a study of T cell repertoires in cytomegalovirus infection. TCRdb called the reads again in MiXCR, with one record for every CDR3 protein. The sample contains around 280,000 distinct CDR3 sequences, roughly 15% of which appear only once. This clonotype has a count of ten or more. The germline CDR1 and CDR2 sequences are SGHVS and FNYEAQ. The CDR3 sequence is 14 residues long. Trimming left V 1 base short and J 3 bases short, with 10 bases between. The chain links TRBV7-6 to TRBJ2-7; D call uncertain. What was sequenced was PBMCs. This TCR came from a human donor in good health (CMV status not recorded). Some clones in this sample may be carry-over from other donors' samples. This CDR3 is CASSLGVRSYEQYF. As DNA, the CDR3 is TGTGCCAGCAGCTTAGGAGTCAGGAGCTACGAGCAGTACTTC.